This T cell receptor (beta chain) comes out of a study of siplizumab effects on memory and regulatory T cells. Overall study results and limits: In siplizumab cultures, the suppressive function of proliferating Tregs remained unconfirmed. With siplizumab, mappable alloreactive CD4+ clones averaged roughly 72% Treg-derived, versus approximately 29% in controls. The diversity of naive T cells seemed greater than that of memory cells, and their alloresponse contribution seemed major.

It was 95,000 to 100,000 TCR templates that were assayed per sample. The protocol was immunoSEQ multiplex PCR, while the TCRdb copy is restricted to in-frame clones and leaves out a portion. The sample lists about 100,000 clones; 91% were seen once. This CDR3 spans 16 amino acids. Germline values: CDR1 SGHDT, CDR2 YYEEEE. Trimming cost V 4 bases and J 2 bases, with 19 bases left between them. To note about this clone: What it binds is unknown.

The rearrangement uses TRBV5-6 and TRBJ2-7; no definite D call. This clonotype was sampled from a human donor in good health. Some clones in this sample may be carry-over from other donors' samples. Sequenced sample: CD4+ T cells sorted from blood. The chain's CDR3 is CASSRGFSDPTYEQYF. The CDR3 DNA reads as TGTGCCAGCAGCCGCGGTTTTTCCGATCCGACCTACGAGCAGTACTTC.